The 20 T cell receptor beta chains in this list originate from one sample, sequenced in a study of cytotoxic CD8 clonotypes in ibrutinib-treated CLL. The table came from immunoSEQ multiplex PCR; TCRdb's copy has only in-frame clones and leaves some out. Among 300,000 or so clones listed, approximately 67% were seen once. The source material was PBMCs, sampled after 36 months of ibrutinib treatment. These receptors were obtained from a human donor with chronic lymphocytic leukemia.

A remark on this clone: Other DNA sequences of this sample code for an identical CDR3. The chain couples TRBV5-1 to TRBJ2-7; D unresolved. This CDR3 is 13 amino acids long. V shed 0 bases and J shed 4 bases, with 8 bases lying between them. Germline V gene data show CDR1 as SGHRS and CDR2 as YFSETQ. CDR3 nucleotides: TGCGCCAGCAGCTTGGTCGGTGGATACGAGCAGTACTTC. This translates into CASSLVGGYEQYF.

This clone was seen only a few times. The chain joins TRBV6-6 to TRBJ2-7; the D is unclear. The V end lost 7 bases, the J end lost 3 bases, and 22 bases lay between the germline ends. The CDR3 has 16 amino acids. Germline CDR1 reads MNHNY; CDR2 reads SVGAGI (reference sequence). CDR3 nucleotides: TGTGCCAGCACCCACATACAACAGATGGGAAGCTACGAGCAGTACTTC. As protein: CASTHIQQMGSYEQYF.

V and J are TRBV19 and TRBJ1-2; 7 nucleotides align to TRBD1. From germline, CDR1 is LNHDA and CDR2 SQIVND (reference sequence). The length of the CDR3 is 15 residues. Trimming cost V 7 bases and J 3 bases; bases outside gene matches: 11. CDR3 DNA sequence: TGTGCCAGTACCCCAGGAACAGGGGACTACTATGGCTACACCTTC. It codes for CASTPGTGDYYGYTF.

The chain joins TRBV7-9 to TRBJ2-3; 11 bases line up with TRBD2. Per the germline V gene, CDR1 is SEHNR and CDR2 is FQNEAQ (reference sequence). V dropped 6 bases and J dropped 0; count of bases not matched to a gene: 11. The CDR3 is 18 residues long. The CDR3 coding sequence is TGTGCCAGCAGTCGACTAGCGGGGCCTGCCTCTAGCACAGATACGCAGTATTTT. Residues: CASSRLAGPASSTDTQYF.

This clone was seen a few times. The chain has TRBV29-1 and TRBJ2-5; 10 bases are shared with TRBD2. CDR3 size: 15 residues. Germline V lookup: CDR1 SQVTM, CDR2 ANQGSEA. Losses at the gene ends were 3 bases for V and 2 bases for J; bases not matched to a gene: 6. The CDR3 coding sequence is TGCAGCGTTGACCCAGCGGGGGGGAAACAAGAGACCCAGTACTTC. This encodes CSVDPAGGKQETQYF. The variable domain in full, with the rest retrieved from reference TRBV29-1 and TRBJ2-5, is SAVISQKPSRDICQRGTSLTIQCQVDSQVTMMFWYRQQPGQSLTLIATANQGSEATYESGFVIDKFPISRPNLTFSTLTVSNMSPEDSSIYLCSVDPAGGKQETQYFGPGTRLLVL.

The chain links TRBV28 to TRBJ2-7; unclear D gene. V gave up 6 bases and J gave up 2 bases, with 17 bases separating them. Germline CDR1 is MDHEN and CDR2 is SYDVKM. The CDR3 is 15 amino acids. The CDR3 here is CASRPSRPTPYEQYF. The CDR3 coding sequence is TGTGCCAGCAGGCCCAGTCGGCCAACCCCCTACGAGCAGTACTTC.

This chain joins TRBV19 and TRBJ2-7; 8 bases map to TRBD1. The ends lost 3 bases at V and 0 bases at J; junction bases unmatched: 13. Germline loops: CDR1 LNHDA, CDR2 SQIVND (reference sequence). The CDR3 spans 18 residues. This CDR3 reads CASSISFEPRGLSYEQYF. The CDR3 coding sequence is TGTGCCAGTAGTATTTCGTTCGAGCCCAGGGGGCTCTCCTACGAGCAGTACTTC.

The J gene is TRBJ1-2, the V gene TRBV10-3; 11 bases map to TRBD1. From germline, CDR1 is ENHRY and CDR2 SYGVKD. The junction had 16 bases not matched to a gene; V was cut back by 5 bases and J by 8 bases. This CDR3 has 17 amino acids. The CDR3, as DNA: TGTGCCATCAGTTATTTACACACCGGGACAGGGGGAGGAGGCTACACCTTC. Protein product: CAISYLHTGTGGGGYTF.

V and J are TRBV5-1 and TRBJ2-2; D is perhaps TRBD1 (5 bases). V lost 0 bases to trimming and J lost 3 bases, with 9 bases between them. Germline lookup yields CDR1 SGHRS and CDR2 YFSETQ. The CDR3 loop spans 15 amino acids. The CDR3 DNA reads as TGCGCCAGCAGCTTGGCAGGGTGGGACACCGGGGAGCTGTTTTTT. Translation: CASSLAGWDTGELFF. The whole variable domain, remainder taken from reference TRBV5-1 and TRBJ2-2, is KAGVTQTPRYLIKTRGQQVTLSCSPISGHRSVSWYQQTPGQGLQFLFEYFSETQRNKGNFPGRFSGRQFSNSRSEMNVSTLELGDSALYLCASSLAGWDTGELFFGEGSRLTVL.

V gene TRBV5-1 combines with J gene TRBJ1-2, with D unclear. CDR3 length: 16 amino acids. V lost 0 bases and J lost 5, with 17 bases in between. The germline V gene encodes CDR1 SGHRS and CDR2 YFSETQ. The CDR3 region has the DNA TGCGCCAGCAGCTTGGGTGCCGTCGGACTTAAGTATGGCTACACCTTC. This gives the protein CASSLGAVGLKYGYTF.

This clone was seen a single time. The genes are TRBV11-2 and TRBJ2-1, with a weak D call TRBD1 (6 bases). The germline V gene has CDR1 SGHAT and CDR2 FQNNGV. The CDR3 has 15 residues. V was pared by 2 bases and J by 4 bases, with 12 bases between. The chain's CDR3 is CASSLFTQGYNEQFF. The CDR3 nucleotides are TGTGCCAGCAGCTTATTCACACAGGGTTACAATGAGCAGTTCTTC.

This clone turned up a few times. The rearrangement joins TRBV9 to TRBJ1-2; D not certain. V lost 1 base to trimming and J lost 6 bases, with 7 bases between them. Germline assignment: CDR1 SGDLS and CDR2 YYNGEE. This CDR3 is built from 12 residues. In nucleotides, the CDR3 is TGTGCCAGCAGCGTAATTCCCGATGGCTACACCTTC. Encoded protein: CASSVIPDGYTF.

This chain uses TRBV29-1 with TRBJ2-7, with D maybe TRBD1 (5 bases). The CDR3 totals 13 residues. Germline lookup yields CDR1 SQVTM and CDR2 ANQGSEA. V shed 5 bases and J shed 2 bases, with 13 bases lying between them. The CDR3 loop is CSVHGAGPYEQYF. The CDR3 DNA is TGCAGCGTTCATGGGGCAGGGCCCTACGAGCAGTACTTC.

In its sample, this clone was seen a few times. V is TRBV9 and J is TRBJ2-5, with TRBD1 matching 8 bases. In germline, CDR1 is SGDLS, CDR2 YYNGEE. Trimming took 4 bases from V and 4 from J; bases not matched to a gene: 12. CDR3 length: 16 residues. The CDR3 bases are TGTGCCAGCAGCTCGTCGACAGGGGAAATAGGAGAGACCCAGTACTTC. This codes for CASSSSTGEIGETQYF. Variable domain in full (rest from reference TRBV9 and TRBJ2-5): DSGVTQTPKHLITATGQRVTLRCSPRSGDLSVYWYQQSLDQGLQFLIQYYNGEERAKGNILERFSAQQFPDLHSELNLSSLELGDSALYFCASSSSTGEIGETQYFGPGTRLLVL.

This clone has more than one count but fewer than ten. This chain connects TRBV5-1 to TRBJ2-7, with D possibly being TRBD2 (6 bases). The germline gives CDR1 SGHRS, CDR2 YFSETQ. CDR3 length: 15 residues. Trimming cost V 3 bases and J 6 bases, with 19 bases left between them. CDR3 amino acids: CASSSHGEVAAEQYF. In DNA form, the CDR3 reads TGCGCCAGCAGCTCCCACGGAGAGGTAGCGGCCGAGCAGTACTTC.

For the CDR3, the DNA is TGCGCCAGCGGTACCCCGATGGGTGAGCAGTTCTTC. This sequence encodes CASGTPMGEQFF. The chain carries TRBV5-1 and TRBJ2-1; D unresolved. V was shortened by 7 bases and J by 9 bases, with 14 bases between the two germline ends. Germline assignment: CDR1 SGHRS and CDR2 YFSETQ. The CDR3 contains 12 residues. Using reference TRBV5-1 and TRBJ2-1 for the parts outside the CDR3, the full variable domain is KAGVTQTPRYLIKTRGQQVTLSCSPISGHRSVSWYQQTPGQGLQFLFEYFSETQRNKGNFPGRFSGRQFSNSRSEMNVSTLELGDSALYLCASGTPMGEQFFGPGTRLTVL.

This clone was seen a few times. The chain carries TRBV5-4 and TRBJ2-7; TRBD2 agrees at 7 bases. The CDR3 extends over 13 amino acids. Trimming cost V 2 bases and J 7 bases; bases outside gene matches: 6. Looked up from germline, CDR1 is SGHNT and CDR2 is YYREEE (reference sequence). In DNA, the CDR3 is TGTGCCAGCAGCTTCCTTATCGGGAGGGAGCAGTACTTC. This encodes CASSFLIGREQYF.

This clone has more than one count but fewer than ten. The chain combines TRBV5-1 with TRBJ2-2, with D possibly TRBD1 on 6 matching bases. This CDR3 region has 16 residues. V was pared by 0 bases and J by 2 bases, with 11 bases between. Looked up from germline, CDR1 is SGHRS and CDR2 is YFSETQ. The CDR3 coding sequence is TGCGCCAGCAGCTTGGTTCCGGGACACAACACCGGGGAGCTGTTTTTT. Translating gives CASSLVPGHNTGELFF.

The chain has TRBV7-2 and TRBJ2-5, with D possibly being TRBD2 (5 bases). CDR1 is SGHTA, CDR2 FQGNSA, per germline. Trimming shortened V by 5 bases and J by 5 bases, and 18 bases separated the two germline ends. The CDR3 contains 15 residues. The CDR3 sequence: CASSPLEDPGETQYF. CDR3 nucleotides: TGTGCCAGCAGCCCACTCGAGGACCCGGGGGAGACCCAGTACTTC. Full variable domain (rest looked up from reference TRBV7-2 and TRBJ2-5): GAGVSQSPSNKVTEKGKDVELRCDPISGHTALYWYRQSLGQGLEFLIYFQGNSAPDKSGLPSDRFSAERTGGSVSTLTIQRTQQEDSAVYLCASSPLEDPGETQYFGPGTRLLVL.

The rearrangement links TRBV4-1 to TRBJ2-1; D is ambiguous. The V end lost 0 bases, the J end lost 4 bases, and 13 bases lay between the germline ends. This CDR3 has 16 amino acids. Germline V gene lookup returns CDR1 MGHRA and CDR2 YSYEKL. The CDR3 region has the DNA TGCGCCAGCAGCCAAGAGTCAGGAGTAGCATACAATGAGCAGTTCTTC. Its protein product is CASSQESGVAYNEQFF.